These 13 T cell receptor beta chains originate from one sample sequenced in a study of shared clonotypes between healthy human individuals (TCRdb year 2020). Receptors were amplified or captured by the immunoSEQ multiplex PCR assay. The table was pulled from immuneACCESS by TCRdb, which kept in-frame rearrangements only. Such tables lose some clones; where checked, under half of the loss comes from unresolved V genes, and the rest has no known cause. The sample contains about 1 million clones, 60% to 80% of them found a single time. The ten largest account for roughly 1.5% of the sample. The sample taken for sequencing was memory CD4+ T cells sorted from blood. The sample's cell subset or site label, decoded: CD45RA-negative fraction. All receptors come from a man between 18 and 29 years old in good health.

This clone was found once. The chain is built from TRBV6-4 and TRBJ2-7, with D perhaps TRBD1 or TRBD2 (6 bases each). The V gene's germline CDR1 is MRHNA and CDR2 SNTAGT. CDR3 length equals 16 residues. Trimming removed 2 bases from V and 2 bases from J, with 16 bases in between. The CDR3 is CASSDADRRVAYEQYF. DNA of the CDR3: TGTGCCAGCAGTGACGCAGACAGGAGGGTTGCCTACGAGCAGTACTTC.

The chain joins TRBV11-2 to TRBJ2-5; 7 bases fit TRBD1. Germline CDR1 SGHAT, CDR2 FQNNGV. V lost 0 bases, J lost 1 base, and 14 bases stayed unmatched. The CDR3 extends over 19 amino acids. The CDR3 nucleotides read TGTGCCAGCAGCTTAGATAAGGAGAGAGGACAGGCGATCCAAGAGACCCAGTACTTC. It yields the protein CASSLDKERGQAIQETQYF.

The chain combines TRBV7-9 with TRBJ1-5; the D gene is possibly TRBD1 (5 bases). Germline V CDR1 and CDR2: SEHNR, FQNEAQ (reference sequence). There are 13 residues in the CDR3. V lost 4 bases to trimming and J lost 4 bases, with 8 bases between them. CDR3 sequence reads: CASSSDINQPQHF. CDR3 bases: TGTGCCAGCAGCTCGGACATTAATCAGCCCCAGCATTTT. Together with reference TRBV7-9 and TRBJ1-5, the CDR3 gives the full variable domain: DTGVSQNPRHKITKRGQNVTFRCDPISEHNRLYWYRQTLGQGPEFLTYFQNEAQLEKSRLLSDRFSAERPKGSFSTLEIQRTEQGDSAMYLCASSSDINQPQHFGDGTRLSIL.

The chain joins TRBV19 to TRBJ2-5; TRBD1 agrees at 9 bases. The CDR3 totals 14 residues. Germline loops: CDR1 LNHDA, CDR2 SQIVND (reference sequence). Losses at the gene ends were 6 bases for V and 2 bases for J; bases not matched to a gene: 4. CDR3 coding DNA: TGTGCCAGTAGAGGACAGGGGTGGCAAGAGACCCAGTACTTC. This encodes CASRGQGWQETQYF.

V usage is TRBV10-2 and J usage is TRBJ1-1, with D unclear. V lost 6 bases and J 8 bases, leaving 19 bases between the germline ends. There are 14 residues in the CDR3. CDR1 WSHSY and CDR2 SAAADI come from the germline V gene. CDR3 loop: CASSTPSGRWEAFF. CDR3 in DNA: TGCGCCAGCAGCACCCCATCCGGACGGTGGGAAGCTTTCTTT.

This clone was detected a few times. The J gene is TRBJ1-2, the V gene TRBV2, with 9 bases identical to TRBD1. The junction had 6 bases not matched to a gene; V was cut back by 8 bases and J by 5 bases. The CDR3 covers 13 residues. Germline V CDR1 and CDR2: SNHLY, FYNNEI. CDR3 nucleotides: TGTGCCAGCTGTGGACAGGGGATATATGGCTACACCTTC. Translating it yields CASCGQGIYGYTF. Supplemented by reference TRBV2 and TRBJ1-2, the full variable domain reads EPEVTQTPSHQVTQMGQEVILRCVPISNHLYFYWYRQILGQKVEFLVSFYNNEISEKSEIFDDQFSVERPDGSNFTLKIRSTKLEDSAMYFCASCGQGIYGYTFGSGTRLTVV.

This sequence joins TRBV2 and TRBJ1-1; 7 nucleotides match TRBD1. The V and J ends lost 7 bases and 1 base, in that order; junction bases with no gene match: 6. Germline lookup yields CDR1 SNHLY and CDR2 FYNNEI. This CDR3 is built from 14 residues. The CDR3 loop reads CASTAGTANTEAFF. CDR3 coding DNA: TGTGCCAGCACGGCCGGGACAGCGAACACTGAAGCTTTCTTT.

The V gene is TRBV7-2, the J gene TRBJ1-5, with TRBD1 as a possible D gene (5 bases). Looked up from germline, CDR1 is SGHTA and CDR2 is FQGNSA. The CDR3 loop spans 15 amino acids. The V and J ends lost 3 bases and 1 base respectively, with 10 bases between them. CDR3: CASSLAGGSNQPQHF. DNA for the CDR3: TGTGCCAGCAGCTTGGCCGGGGGGAGCAATCAGCCCCAGCATTTT.

This rearrangement joins TRBV21-1 to TRBJ1-1; the D segment call TRBD1 is taken from the table without a DNA check. TRBV21-1 is described as a pseudogene. The CDR3 extends over 13 amino acids. The CDR3 bases are TGTGCCGGCCGGGACAGGGTGAACACTGAAGCTTTCTTT. Its protein is CAGRDRVNTEAFF.

The chain couples TRBV7-9 to TRBJ1-6, with D maybe TRBD1 (6 bases). Germline CDR1 SEHNR, CDR2 FQNEAQ (reference sequence). V was clipped by 1 base and J by 7 bases, with 8 bases between them. CDR3 length: 14 residues. In DNA form, the CDR3 reads TGTGCCAGCAGCTTAGGGACAGCGAATTCACCCCTCCACTTT. This sequence encodes CASSLGTANSPLHF.

In this sample, this clone turned up once. The V gene is TRBV5-1, the J gene TRBJ2-6, with unresolved D. V lost 0 bases and J 2 bases, leaving 6 bases between the germline ends. Germline CDR1 and CDR2: SGHRS and YFSETQ. CDR3 size: 15 residues. The CDR3 DNA reads as TGCGCCAGCAGCTTGGTGGATCCTGGGGCCAACGTCCTGACTTTC. Its translation is CASSLVDPGANVLTF.

This clone has only one observation. The chain couples TRBV27 to TRBJ1-1; D possibly corresponds to TRBD1 (5 bases). V gave up 5 bases and J gave up 6 bases, with 16 bases separating them. Germline-derived CDR1 and CDR2 are MNHEY and SMNVEV (reference sequence). The CDR3 length is 14 residues. This CDR3 is CASSPGPGVSEAFF. CDR3 nucleotides: TGTGCCAGCAGTCCCGGGCCGGGGGTCTCTGAAGCTTTCTTT.

The rearrangement links TRBV11-1 to TRBJ2-5; tentatively, D is TRBD2 (5 bases). Trimming removed 5 bases at V and 11 bases at J, with 15 bases between. The CDR3 loop spans 12 amino acids. CDR1 SGHAT and CDR2 FQDESV come from the germline V gene (reference sequence). CDR3 residues: CASSHRSGEQYF. In DNA form, the CDR3 reads TGTGCCAGCAGCCATAGGAGCGGAGAGCAGTACTTC.